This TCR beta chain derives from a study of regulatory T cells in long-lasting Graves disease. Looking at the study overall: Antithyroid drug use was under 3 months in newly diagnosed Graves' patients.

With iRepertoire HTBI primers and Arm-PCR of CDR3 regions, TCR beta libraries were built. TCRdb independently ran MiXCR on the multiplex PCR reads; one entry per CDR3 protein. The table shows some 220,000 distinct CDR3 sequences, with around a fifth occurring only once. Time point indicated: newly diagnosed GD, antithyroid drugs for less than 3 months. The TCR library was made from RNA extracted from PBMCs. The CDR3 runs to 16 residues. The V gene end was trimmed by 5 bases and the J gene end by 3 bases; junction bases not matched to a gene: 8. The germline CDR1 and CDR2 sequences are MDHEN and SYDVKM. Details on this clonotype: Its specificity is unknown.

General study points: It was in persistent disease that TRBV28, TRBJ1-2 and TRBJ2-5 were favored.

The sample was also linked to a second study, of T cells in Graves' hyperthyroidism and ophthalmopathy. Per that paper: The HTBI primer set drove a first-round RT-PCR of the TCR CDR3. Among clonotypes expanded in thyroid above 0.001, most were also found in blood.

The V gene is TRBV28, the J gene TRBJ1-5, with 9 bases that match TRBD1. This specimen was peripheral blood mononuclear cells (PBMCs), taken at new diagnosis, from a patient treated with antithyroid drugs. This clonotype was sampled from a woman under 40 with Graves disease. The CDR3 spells CASSLSGQGSNQPQHF. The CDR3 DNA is TGTGCCAGCAGTCTATCGGGACAGGGTTCCAATCAGCCCCAGCATTTT.